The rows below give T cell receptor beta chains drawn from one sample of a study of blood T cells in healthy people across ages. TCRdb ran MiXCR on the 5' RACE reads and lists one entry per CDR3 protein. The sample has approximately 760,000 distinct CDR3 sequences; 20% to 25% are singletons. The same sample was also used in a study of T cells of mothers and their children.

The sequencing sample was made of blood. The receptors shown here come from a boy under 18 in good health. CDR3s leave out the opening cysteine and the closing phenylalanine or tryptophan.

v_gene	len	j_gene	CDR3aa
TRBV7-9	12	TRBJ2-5	ASSVGGIEETQY
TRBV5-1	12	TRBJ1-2	ASSLMEETYGYT
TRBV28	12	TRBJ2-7	ASSLKLGLGEQY
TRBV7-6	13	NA	ASSVWAGESYEQY
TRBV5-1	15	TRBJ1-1	ASSLPGQGTHGPEAF
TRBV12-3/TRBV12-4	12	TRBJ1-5	ASSLAHGNQPQH
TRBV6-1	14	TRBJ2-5	ASSEAPGRGQETQY
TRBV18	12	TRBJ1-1	ASSPPGAADEAF
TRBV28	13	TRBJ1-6	ASSSRDSPDSPLH
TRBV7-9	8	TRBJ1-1	ASKRTEAF
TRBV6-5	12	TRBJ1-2	ASSYAGGLTGYT
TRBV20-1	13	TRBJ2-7	SARGGQGASYEQY
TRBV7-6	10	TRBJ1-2	ASSDQNYGYT
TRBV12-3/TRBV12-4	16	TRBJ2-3	ASTSLFGTGKRTDTQY
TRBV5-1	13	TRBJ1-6	ASSSFSGQDSPLH
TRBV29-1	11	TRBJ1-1	SVGQRANTEAF
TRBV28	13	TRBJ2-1	ASSLLGGDINEQF
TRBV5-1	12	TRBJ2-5	AKIGPTIQETQY